The 10 T cell receptor beta chains below were found in one sample sequenced in a study of blood T cell repertoires in COVID-19. Using immunoSEQ multiplex PCR, the repertoire was profiled, and TCRdb retains in-frame clones only, with some absent. The sample consists of some 190,000 clones, around 80% of them appearing once. Sequencing was performed on PBMCs or T cells enriched from blood (not recorded which). Every receptor here comes from a man between 60 and 75 years old who had been exposed to COVID-19.

The rearrangement uses TRBV10-3 and TRBJ2-3, with TRBD1 matching over 7 bases. Germline V gene sequence: CDR1 ENHRY, CDR2 SYGVKD. CDR3 length: 13 amino acids. V dropped 9 bases and J dropped 0; count of bases not matched to a gene: 3. In nucleotides, the CDR3 is TGTGCCATTCAGGGGGATAGCACAGATACGCAGTATTTT. It codes for CAIQGDSTDTQYF.

This clone was observed at least ten times. The V gene is TRBV30, the J gene TRBJ2-5, with 13 bases matching TRBD2. The CDR3 loop spans 14 amino acids. J gave up 3 bases and V 4 bases, and 2 bases lay outside the gene matches. Germline assignment: CDR1 GTSNPN and CDR2 SVGIG (reference sequence). The CDR3 here is CAWKGLAGKETQYF. The CDR3 coding sequence is TGTGCCTGGAAGGGACTAGCGGGGAAAGAGACCCAGTACTTC.

The CDR3 loop is CASSSTGLGYTF. CDR3 coding DNA: TGTGCCAGCAGCTCGACAGGGCTTGGCTACACCTTC. The chain links TRBV7-2 to TRBJ1-2, with 7 bases identical to TRBD1. In germline, CDR1 is SGHTA, CDR2 FQGNSA. V lost 4 bases, J lost 7 bases, and 3 bases stayed unmatched. This CDR3 contains 12 residues.

This clone came up once. The V gene is TRBV6-4, the J gene TRBJ2-1, with 11 bases matching TRBD2. Germline CDR1 reads MRHNA; CDR2 reads SNTAGT. The CDR3 length is 15 residues. V shed 4 bases, J shed 6 bases, and the junction held 5 bases outside the gene matches. In DNA, the CDR3 is TGTGCCAGCAGTGCCGGGACTAGCGGCCCCAATGAGCAGTTCTTC. Its protein is CASSAGTSGPNEQFF.

The rearrangement joins TRBV3-1 (or the pseudogene TRBV3-2) to TRBJ1-5, with a possible D match to TRBD1 (5 bases). Deletions cut 1 base from V and 3 bases from J, with 10 bases between. The CDR3 loop spans 15 amino acids. Germline V gives CDR1 LGHDT, CDR2 YNNKEL (reference sequence). This CDR3 is CASSQAPGVNQPQHF. CDR3 nucleotides: TGTGCCAGCAGCCAAGCTCCGGGGGTCAATCAGCCCCAGCATTTT.

In this sample, this clone turned up a few times. This rearrangement joins TRBV5-1 to TRBJ2-1; D might be TRBD1 (5 bases). The CDR3 runs to 13 residues. CDR1 SGHRS and CDR2 YFSETQ come from the germline V gene. The V and J ends lost 2 bases and 7 bases respectively, with 10 bases between them. CDR3 nucleotides: TGCGCCAGCAGCTTTGGGGCATGGAATGAGCAGTTCTTC. Its translation is CASSFGAWNEQFF.

J is TRBJ2-5 and V is TRBV5-8; 15 bases are shared with TRBD2. With V trimmed by 4 bases and J by 5 bases, 6 bases remained unmatched. The germline gives CDR1 SGHTS, CDR2 YDEGEE. The CDR3 is made up of 16 amino acids. The CDR3 loop reads CASSPGLAGGSETQYF. Written as DNA, the CDR3 is TGTGCCAGCAGCCCGGGACTAGCGGGAGGATCGGAGACCCAGTACTTC.

The V call is TRBV6-5, the J call TRBJ2-7, with 9 bases aligning to TRBD1. Germline-derived CDR1 and CDR2 are MNHEY and SVGAGI. The CDR3 runs to 13 residues. Losses at the gene ends were 6 bases for V and 3 bases for J; bases not matched to a gene: 3. The CDR3 nucleotides read TGTGCCAGCAGCCAGGGACAGGGCTACGAGCAGTACTTC. This sequence encodes CASSQGQGYEQYF.

This clone showed up just once. This chain joins TRBV3-1 (or the pseudogene TRBV3-2) and TRBJ2-3; 14 bases are a match to TRBD2. The germline CDR1 and CDR2 sequences are LGHDT and YNNKEL (reference sequence). This CDR3 has 18 amino acids. Trimming took 0 bases from V and 3 from J; bases not matched to a gene: 5. The CDR3 protein is CASSQDRLAGGGTDTQYF. As DNA, the CDR3 is TGTGCCAGCAGCCAAGATAGACTAGCGGGAGGGGGAACAGATACGCAGTATTTT.

The CDR3 is CASTVGGRAGNTIYF. The CDR3, as DNA: TGTGCCAGCACCGTCGGAGGGAGAGCTGGAAACACCATATATTTT. The chain couples TRBV6-5 to TRBJ1-3, with unresolved D. The CDR3 is 15 residues long. Germline V gives CDR1 MNHEY, CDR2 SVGAGI. V was cut by 7 bases and J by 2 bases, with 15 bases left in between.